This T cell receptor beta chain was identified in a study of T-cell memory formation after mild COVID-19. Overall study findings and caveats: From day 15 to 85, contracting clones were balanced between CD4 and CD8, whereas later expanders leaned toward CD4+.

The CDR3 spans 14 residues. Between the trimmed V and J ends, which lost 0 bases and 6 bases, there was a span of 12 bases. CDR1 and CDR2 from the germline V gene are DFQATT and SNEGSKA (reference sequence). TCRdb fed the 5' RACE reads into MiXCR, producing one record per CDR3 protein. Here the sample spans 58,000 or so distinct CDR3 sequences, about a quarter being singletons. This clonotype has ten or more counts. Antigen unknown. Sequences were obtained from PBMCs or a T cell subset sorted from them (not recorded which). This sequence was found in a man aged 18 to 29 who had mild COVID-19 (a few samples of this study predate the infection). Cell type and time point are not known. The chain couples TRBV20-1 to TRBJ2-4; the D call may be TRBD1 or TRBD2 (5 bases each). The CDR3 region has the DNA TGCAGTGCTAGAGATGGGGACGGCCTAAACATTCAGTACTTC. Amino acids: CSARDGDGLNIQYF.